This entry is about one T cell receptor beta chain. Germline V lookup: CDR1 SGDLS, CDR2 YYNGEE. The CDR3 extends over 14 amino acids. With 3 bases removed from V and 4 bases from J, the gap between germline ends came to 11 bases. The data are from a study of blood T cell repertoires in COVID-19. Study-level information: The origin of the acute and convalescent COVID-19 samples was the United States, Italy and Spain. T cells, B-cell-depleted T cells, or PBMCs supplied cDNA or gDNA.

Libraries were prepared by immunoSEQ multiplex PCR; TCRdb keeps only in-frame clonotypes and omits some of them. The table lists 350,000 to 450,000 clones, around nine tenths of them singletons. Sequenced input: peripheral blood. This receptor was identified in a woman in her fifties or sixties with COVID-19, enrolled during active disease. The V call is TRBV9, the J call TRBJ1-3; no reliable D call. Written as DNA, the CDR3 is TGTGCCAGCAGCGAAGGTTGGGCGGGAAACACCATATATTTT. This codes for CASSEGWAGNTIYF.